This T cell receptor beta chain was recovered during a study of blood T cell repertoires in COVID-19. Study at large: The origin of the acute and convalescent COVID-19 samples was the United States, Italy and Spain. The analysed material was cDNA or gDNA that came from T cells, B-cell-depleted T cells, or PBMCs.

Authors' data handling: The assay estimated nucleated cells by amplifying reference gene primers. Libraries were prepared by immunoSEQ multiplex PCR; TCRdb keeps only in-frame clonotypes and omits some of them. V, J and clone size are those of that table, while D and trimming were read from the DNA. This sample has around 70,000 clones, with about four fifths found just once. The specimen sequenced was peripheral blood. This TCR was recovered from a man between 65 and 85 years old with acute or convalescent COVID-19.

The CDR3 loop is CASSPSGPKTGGANVLTF. DNA for the CDR3: TGTGCCAGCTCACCAAGCGGGCCCAAGACGGGAGGGGCCAACGTCCTGACTTTC. The chain recombines TRBV18 with TRBJ2-6, with D possibly being TRBD2 (6 bases). V lost 2 bases to trimming and J lost 4 bases, with 18 bases between them. Germline lookup yields CDR1 KGHSH and CDR2 LQKENI. CDR3 size: 18 residues.